The entry below describes one T cell receptor beta chain. Seattle patients were enrolled during active infection and followed longitudinally. The sample comes from a study of blood T cell repertoires in COVID-19. Overall study context: Samples of COVID-19 (acute and convalescent) were obtained from the United States, Italy and Spain.

V was cut by 2 bases and J by 7 bases, with 17 bases left in between. The CDR3 sequence is 15 residues long. Germline lookup yields CDR1 MGHDK and CDR2 SYGVNS. Per the original methods: The authors estimated nucleated cell counts from reference gene primer amplification. TCRdb's copy holds only in-frame clones and misses some; the assay was immunoSEQ multiplex PCR. That table furnishes V, J and clone size, whereas the DNA furnished D and trimming. This table has around 300,000 clones, around 90% appearing once. The V and J genes are TRBV25-1 and TRBJ2-5, with a weak D call TRBD1 (6 bases). Sequenced sample: peripheral blood. The clonotype comes from a woman in her twenties or thirties with COVID-19, enrolled during active disease. CDR3: CASSEGAGRGGTQYF. In DNA, the CDR3 is TGTGCCAGCAGTGAAGGGGCAGGGCGAGGGGGGACCCAGTACTTC.